The text below deals with one T cell receptor (beta chain). Its antigen is unknown. This entry is derived from a study of shared clonotypes between healthy human individuals. Study observations and caveats: The study found lower generation probabilities in non-shared clonotypes than in those shared by all four donors.

Assay runs were performed at deep level. Several immunoSEQ plates received, in even portions, the genomic DNA of each subset. Profiling relied on immunoSEQ multiplex PCR, and the TCRdb table lists in-frame clones only, not all of them. The sample contains roughly 2,000,000 clones, approximately 95% of which appear only once. Germline CDR1 is SEHNR and CDR2 is FQNEAQ (reference sequence). Trimming pared 4 bases from V and 4 bases from J, leaving 11 bases between. CDR3 length: 13 amino acids. Only CD45RO-negative cells positively selected for CCR7 counted as naive CD8 cells, so terminally differentiated effector memory CD45RA+ cells were excluded.

The V call is TRBV7-9, the J call TRBJ2-7; D gene unclear. This receptor was identified in a man between 18 and 29 years old in good health. Sequencing input: naive CD8+ T cells sorted from blood. CDR3 coding DNA: TGTGCCAGCAGCTACTCCGCAGCTTACGAGCAGTACTTC. Translation gives CASSYSAAYEQYF.